This T cell receptor beta chain derives from a study of blood T cells in healthy people across ages. In this sample, this clonotype turned up a few times. The antigen is not known. CDR1 SNHLY and CDR2 FYNNEI come from the germline V gene. V gave up 5 bases and J gave up 8 bases, with 15 bases separating them. CDR3 length: 14 residues. Notes on the study in general: Unknown donor CMV status possibly confounded expanded clonotype changes. Comparison with aged donors showed that long-lived donors had more naive CD4+ cells and higher diversity.

The use of a sample-barcoded 5' primer and a J-beta primer mix characterized a second PCR of about 6 to 11 cycles. TCRdb reanalysed the 5' RACE reads using MiXCR and keeps one entry per CDR3 protein. The sample includes 550,000 to 750,000 distinct CDR3 sequences, roughly 21% of them seen just once. The TCR comes from a man between 65 and 80 years old in good health. The material sequenced was blood. The chain carries TRBV2 and TRBJ1-4; possible D gene TRBD1, 5 bases. The CDR3 DNA is TGTGCCAGCAGTTTGGGCAGGGTGGAGGAAAAACTGTTTTTT. Its protein is CASSLGRVEEKLFF.